One sample yielded the 5 T cell receptor beta chains listed below, sequenced in a study of T-cell memory formation after mild COVID-19. In TCRdb, the 5' RACE reads were re-called with MiXCR into one record per CDR3 protein. The table shows roughly 340,000 distinct CDR3 sequences, with 20% to 25% occurring only once. Source material: PBMCs or a T cell subset sorted from them (not recorded which). The receptors were sampled from a man aged 18 to 29 who had mild COVID-19 (a few samples of this study predate the infection). Cell type and time point are not known.

This clonotype has just a few counts. The CDR3 loop is CASSVVGEQYV. CDR3 coding DNA: TGTGCCAGCAGCGTAGTGGGGGAGCAGTACGTC. The chain is built from TRBV9 and TRBJ2-7, with D hard to call. The CDR3 is 11 residues long. The germline V gene encodes CDR1 SGDLS and CDR2 YYNGEE. Trimming pared 0 bases from V and 7 bases from J, leaving 5 bases between.

This clonotype turned up a few times. This sequence joins TRBV3-1 and TRBJ1-5; D ambiguous. Trimming removed 0 bases from V and 9 bases from J, with 9 bases in between. The germline V gene has CDR1 LGHDT and CDR2 YNNKEL (reference sequence). CDR3 size: 13 residues. The CDR3 sequence: CASSQDMRAPQHF. The CDR3 coding sequence is TGTGCCAGCAGCCAAGATATGCGAGCGCCCCAGCATTTT.

This clonotype was found a few times. V and J are TRBV5-1 and TRBJ2-1, with 8 bases lining up with TRBD2. After removal of 7 bases from V and 4 bases from J, the junction contained 13 bases not matched to a gene. The CDR3 sequence is 16 residues long. Germline lookup yields CDR1 SGHRS and CDR2 YFSETQ. CDR3 in amino acids: CASSVRRGASYNEQFF. The CDR3 bases are TGCGCCAGCTCCGTTCGGCGGGGGGCATCTTACAATGAGCAGTTCTTC.

This chain connects TRBV5-1 to TRBJ1-1; unclear D gene. Trimming shortened V by 4 bases and J by 7 bases, and 14 bases separated the two germline ends. Germline values: CDR1 SGHRS, CDR2 YFSETQ. CDR3 length: 13 residues. CDR3 DNA sequence: TGCGCCAGCAGCCCCGGGCCCAACCGTGAAGCTTTCTTT. Its protein is CASSPGPNREAFF.

This chain joins TRBV13 and TRBJ2-7, with a possible D match to TRBD1 (6 bases). This CDR3 spans 15 amino acids. CDR1 is PRHDT, CDR2 FYEKMQ, per germline (reference sequence). The ends were cut back, 5 bases at V and 0 bases at J, with 14 bases in the middle. CDR3 protein: CASSHPGAGSYEQYF. In nucleotides, the CDR3 is TGTGCCAGCAGCCACCCAGGGGCGGGCTCCTACGAGCAGTACTTC.